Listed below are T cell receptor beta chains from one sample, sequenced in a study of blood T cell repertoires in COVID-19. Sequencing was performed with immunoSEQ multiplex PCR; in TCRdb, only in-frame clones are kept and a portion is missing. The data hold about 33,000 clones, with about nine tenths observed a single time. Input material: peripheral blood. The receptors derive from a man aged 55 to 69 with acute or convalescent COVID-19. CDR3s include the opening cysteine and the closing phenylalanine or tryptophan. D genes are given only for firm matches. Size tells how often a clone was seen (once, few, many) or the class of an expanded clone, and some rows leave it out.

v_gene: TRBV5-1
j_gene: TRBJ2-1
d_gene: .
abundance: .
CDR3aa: CASSLGQGSYNEQFF
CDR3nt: TGCGCCAGCAGCTTGGGGCAGGGCTCCTACAATGAGCAGTTCTTC

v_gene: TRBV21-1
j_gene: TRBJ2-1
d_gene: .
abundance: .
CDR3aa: CASSKGVEVAGNNEQFF
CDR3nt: TGTGCCAGCAGCAAGGGGGTGGAGGTAGCGGGGAATAATGAGCAGTTCTTC

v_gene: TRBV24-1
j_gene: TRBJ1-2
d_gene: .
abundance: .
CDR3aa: CATSSLVGDYYGYTF
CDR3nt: TGTGCCACCAGCTCCCTTGTGGGGGACTACTATGGCTACACCTTC

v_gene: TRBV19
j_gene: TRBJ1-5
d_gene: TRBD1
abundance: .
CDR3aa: CASSISTGDQPQHF
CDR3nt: TGTGCCAGTAGTATTAGCACAGGGGATCAGCCCCAGCATTTT

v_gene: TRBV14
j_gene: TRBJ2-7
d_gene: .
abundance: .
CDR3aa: CASKVGGSYEQYF
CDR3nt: TGTGCCAGCAAGGTAGGGGGCTCCTACGAGCAGTACTTC

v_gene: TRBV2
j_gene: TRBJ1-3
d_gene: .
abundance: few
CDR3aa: CASRDQGGGNTIYF
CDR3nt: TGTGCCAGCAGGGATCAAGGGGGAGGAAACACCATATATTTT

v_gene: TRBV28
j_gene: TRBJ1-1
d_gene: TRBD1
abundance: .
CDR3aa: CASPPRGRTEAFF
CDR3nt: TGTGCCAGCCCTCCCAGGGGGCGGACTGAAGCTTTCTTT

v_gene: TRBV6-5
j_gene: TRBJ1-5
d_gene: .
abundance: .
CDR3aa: CASTEQGAQEQPQHF
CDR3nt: TGTGCCAGCACCGAACAAGGGGCGCAGGAGCAGCCCCAGCATTTT

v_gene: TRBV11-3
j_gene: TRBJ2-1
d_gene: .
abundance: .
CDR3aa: CASSLDLLGEQFF
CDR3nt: TGTGCCAGCAGCTTAGATCTCCTCGGTGAGCAGTTCTTC

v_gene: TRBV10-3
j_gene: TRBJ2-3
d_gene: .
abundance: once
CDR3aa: CAISESRGSADTQYF
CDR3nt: TGTGCCATCAGTGAATCGCGGGGCTCTGCGGATACGCAGTATTTT

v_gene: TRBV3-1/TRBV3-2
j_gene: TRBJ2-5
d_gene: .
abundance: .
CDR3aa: CASSPGFQETQYF
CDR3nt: TGTGCCAGCAGCCCAGGGTTCCAAGAGACCCAGTACTTC

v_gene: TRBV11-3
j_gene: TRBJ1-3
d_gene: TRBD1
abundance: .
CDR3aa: CASSLWTGGTGNTIYF
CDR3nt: TGTGCCAGCAGCTTATGGACAGGGGGTACAGGAAACACCATATATTTT

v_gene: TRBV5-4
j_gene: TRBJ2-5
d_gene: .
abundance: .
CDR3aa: CASSLSGSQETQYF
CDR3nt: TGTGCCAGCAGCTTGTCGGGGTCTCAAGAGACCCAGTACTTC

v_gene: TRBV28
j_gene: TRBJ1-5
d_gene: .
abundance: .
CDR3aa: CASSLSRQGQPQHF
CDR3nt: TGTGCCAGCAGTTTATCCAGGCAGGGTCAGCCCCAGCATTTT

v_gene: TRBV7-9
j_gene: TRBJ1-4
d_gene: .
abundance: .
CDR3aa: CASTPGGYFNEKLFF
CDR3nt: TGTGCCAGCACCCCGGGGGGCTATTTTAATGAAAAACTGTTTTTT

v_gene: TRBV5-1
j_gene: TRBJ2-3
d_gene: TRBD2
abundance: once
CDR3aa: CASSRSGIGTDTQYF
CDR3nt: TGCGCCAGCAGCCGGAGCGGGATCGGCACAGATACGCAGTATTTT

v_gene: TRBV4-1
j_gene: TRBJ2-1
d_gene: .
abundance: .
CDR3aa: CASSQVTGSGTPYNEQFF
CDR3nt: TGCGCCAGCAGCCAAGTCACAGGGTCGGGAACGCCCTACAATGAGCAGTTCTTC

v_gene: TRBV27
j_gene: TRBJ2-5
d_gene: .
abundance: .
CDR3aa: CASSFRDFGETQYF
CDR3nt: TGTGCCAGCAGTTTTCGGGACTTTGGAGAAACCCAGTACTTC

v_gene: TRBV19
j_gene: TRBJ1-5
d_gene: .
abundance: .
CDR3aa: CASRVGAGHQPQHF
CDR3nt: TGTGCCAGTAGAGTAGGGGCCGGGCATCAGCCCCAGCATTTT

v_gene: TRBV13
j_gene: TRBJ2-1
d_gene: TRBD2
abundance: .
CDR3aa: CASSPQTSGRFSEQFF
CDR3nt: TGTGCCAGCAGCCCGCAGACTAGCGGGAGATTTAGTGAGCAGTTCTTC

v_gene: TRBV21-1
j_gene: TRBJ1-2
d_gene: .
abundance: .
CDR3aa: CATTGDRYGYTF
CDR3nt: TGTGCCACCACAGGGGATCGGTATGGCTACACCTTC

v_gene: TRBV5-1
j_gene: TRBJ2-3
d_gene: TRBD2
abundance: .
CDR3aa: CASSRGSGGSTDTQYF
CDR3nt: TGCGCCAGCTCACGCGGGAGCGGAGGGAGCACAGATACGCAGTATTTT

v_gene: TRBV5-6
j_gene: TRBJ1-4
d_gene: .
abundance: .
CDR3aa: CASSFYSDDEKLFF
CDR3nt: TGTGCCAGCAGCTTCTACAGTGATGATGAAAAACTGTTTTTT

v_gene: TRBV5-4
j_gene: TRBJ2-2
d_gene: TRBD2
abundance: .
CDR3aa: CASSYKVGGYTGELFF
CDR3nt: TGTGCCAGCAGCTACAAGGTCGGGGGGTACACCGGGGAGCTGTTTTTT

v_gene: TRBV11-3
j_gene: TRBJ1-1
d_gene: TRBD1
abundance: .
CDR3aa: CASSLRVGQAFTEAFF
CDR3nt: TGTGCCAGCAGCTTACGTGTGGGACAGGCTTTCACTGAAGCTTTCTTT

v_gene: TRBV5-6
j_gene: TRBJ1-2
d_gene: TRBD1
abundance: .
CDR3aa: CASSSGTGDGYTF
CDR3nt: TGTGCCAGCAGCTCGGGGACAGGGGATGGCTACACCTTC

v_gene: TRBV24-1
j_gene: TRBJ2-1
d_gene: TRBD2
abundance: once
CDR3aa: CATSDLRASGYNEQFF
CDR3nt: TGTGCCACCAGTGATTTGAGGGCTAGCGGATACAATGAGCAGTTCTTC

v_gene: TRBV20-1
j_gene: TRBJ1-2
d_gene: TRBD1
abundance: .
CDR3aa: CSASEGQGGYGYTF
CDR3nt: TGCAGTGCTAGTGAGGGACAGGGAGGCTATGGCTACACCTTC

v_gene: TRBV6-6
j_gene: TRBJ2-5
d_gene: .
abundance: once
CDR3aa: CASSLRGPGVLRETQYF
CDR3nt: TGTGCCAGCAGTCTAAGGGGCCCTGGGGTACTTAGGGAGACCCAGTACTTC

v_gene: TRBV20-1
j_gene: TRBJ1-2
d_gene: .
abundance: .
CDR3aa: CSASQEVSPTF
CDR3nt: TGCAGTGCTAGTCAAGAGGTTAGCCCCACCTTC

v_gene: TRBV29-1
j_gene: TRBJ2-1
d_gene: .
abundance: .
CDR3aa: CSVVGDGHEQFF
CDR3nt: TGCAGCGTTGTCGGGGATGGGCATGAGCAGTTCTTC

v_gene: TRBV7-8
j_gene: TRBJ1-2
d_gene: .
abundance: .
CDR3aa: CASSPDSNYGYTF
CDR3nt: TGTGCCAGCAGCCCGGACAGCAACTATGGCTACACCTTC

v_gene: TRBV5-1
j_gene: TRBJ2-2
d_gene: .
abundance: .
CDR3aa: CASSLLATGELFF
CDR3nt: TGCGCCAGCAGCTTGCTAGCCACCGGGGAGCTGTTTTTT